This TCR beta chain was retrieved from a study of persistence of HIV-infected CD4 T cells. Notes on this clone: The antigen is not known.

This nonspecific control used anti-CD3/anti-CD28 bead stimulation of CD4+ T cells. CD4+ T cells upregulating both CD40 ligand and CD69 were sorted as responding cells. The libraries were made with immunoSEQ version 4 in survey mode. Measured with immunoSEQ multiplex PCR; TCRdb has only the in-frame clones, and not every one. The sample records 35,000 to 45,000 clones, around 90% being singletons. Findings and limits, study-wide: CMV- and Gag-responding cells had lower TCRbeta richness than CD3/CD28-responding cells.

This TCR came from an adult woman with HIV who was CMV-seropositive. Sequences were derived from CD4+ T cells sorted from PBMCs after 18-hour stimulation, sampled from a patient who received antiretroviral therapy.

The CDR3 reads CASSSTGTQETQYF. The CDR3 DNA reads as TGTGCCAGCAGCTCTACCGGGACCCAAGAGACCCAGTACTTC. The chain recombines TRBV7-3 with TRBJ2-5, with D possibly called TRBD1 or TRBD2 (5 bases each). V was cut by 4 bases and J by 1 base, with 10 bases left in between. From germline, CDR1 is SGHTA and CDR2 FQGTGA. The CDR3 has 14 amino acids.